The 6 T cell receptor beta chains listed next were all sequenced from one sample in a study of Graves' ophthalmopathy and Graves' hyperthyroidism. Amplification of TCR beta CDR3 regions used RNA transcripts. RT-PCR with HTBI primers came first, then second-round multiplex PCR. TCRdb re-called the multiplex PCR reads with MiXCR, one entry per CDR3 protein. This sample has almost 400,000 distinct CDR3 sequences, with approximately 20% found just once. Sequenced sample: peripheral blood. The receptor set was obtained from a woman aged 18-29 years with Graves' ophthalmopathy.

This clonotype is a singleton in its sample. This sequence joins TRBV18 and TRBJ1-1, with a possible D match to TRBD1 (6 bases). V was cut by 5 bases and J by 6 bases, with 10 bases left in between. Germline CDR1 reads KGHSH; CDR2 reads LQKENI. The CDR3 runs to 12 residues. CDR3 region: CASSYNRAEAFF. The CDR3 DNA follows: TGTGCCAGCTCATATAACAGGGCTGAAGCTTTCTTT.

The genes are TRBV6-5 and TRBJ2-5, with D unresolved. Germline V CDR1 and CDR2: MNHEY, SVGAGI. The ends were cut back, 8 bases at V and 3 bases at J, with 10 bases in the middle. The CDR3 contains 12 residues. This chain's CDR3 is CASGPGEETQYF. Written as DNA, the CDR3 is TGTGCCAGCGGTCCCGGAGAAGAGACCCAGTACTTC.

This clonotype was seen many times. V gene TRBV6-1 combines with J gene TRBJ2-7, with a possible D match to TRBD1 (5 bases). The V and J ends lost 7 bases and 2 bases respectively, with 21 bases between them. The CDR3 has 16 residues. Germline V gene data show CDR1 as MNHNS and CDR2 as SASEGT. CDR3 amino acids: CASTPDGAGTPYEQYF. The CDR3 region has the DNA TGTGCCAGCACTCCCGATGGGGCAGGAACTCCCTACGAGCAGTACTTC.

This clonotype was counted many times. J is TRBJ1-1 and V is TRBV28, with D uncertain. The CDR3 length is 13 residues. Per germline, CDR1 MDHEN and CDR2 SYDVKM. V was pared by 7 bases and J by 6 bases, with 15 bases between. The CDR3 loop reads CASTLIGSAEAFF. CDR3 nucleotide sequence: TGTGCCAGCACCCTTATCGGTAGCGCTGAAGCTTTCTTT.

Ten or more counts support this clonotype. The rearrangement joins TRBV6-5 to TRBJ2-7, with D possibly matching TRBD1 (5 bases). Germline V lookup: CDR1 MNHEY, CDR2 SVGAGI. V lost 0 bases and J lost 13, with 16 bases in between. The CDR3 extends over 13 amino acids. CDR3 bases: TGTGCCAGCAGTTACTCGTGGGGCGACGAGCCCTACTTC. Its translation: CASSYSWGDEPYF.

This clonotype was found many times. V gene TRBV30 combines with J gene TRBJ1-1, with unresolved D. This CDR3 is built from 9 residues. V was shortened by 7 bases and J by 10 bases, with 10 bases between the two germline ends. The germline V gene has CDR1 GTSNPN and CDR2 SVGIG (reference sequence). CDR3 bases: TGTGCCTTCCGTAGAGGAGCTTTCTTT. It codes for CAFRRGAFF.